Following are 14 T cell receptor beta chains from one sample sequenced in a study of blood T cell repertoires in COVID-19. Repertoires were generated with immunoSEQ multiplex PCR, while TCRdb's copy carries only in-frame clones and drops some. The sample shows roughly 50,000 clones, approximately 91% of them seen only once. Material: peripheral blood. The receptors derive from a man in his fifties with active COVID-19.

J is TRBJ1-4 and V is TRBV7-9; D is unresolved. CDR1 and CDR2 from the germline V gene are SEHNR and FQNEAQ (reference sequence). This CDR3 is built from 14 residues. V dropped 3 bases and J dropped 1 base, with 6 bases sitting between them. Here the CDR3 DNA reads TGTGCCAGCAGCTTTAGCGGAACTAATGAAAAACTGTTTTTT. This gives the protein CASSFSGTNEKLFF.

The chain links TRBV18 to TRBJ2-2; the D gene is possibly TRBD2 (5 bases). Germline V lookup: CDR1 KGHSH, CDR2 LQKENI. The V gene lost 4 bases and the J gene lost 5 bases, with 17 bases spanning the gap. This CDR3 has 16 residues. CDR3: CASSLPIGRDTGELFF. In DNA, the CDR3 is TGTGCCAGCTCACTCCCGATAGGGAGAGATACCGGGGAGCTGTTTTTT.

The genes are TRBV5-4 and TRBJ1-6, with 7 bases fitting TRBD1. V was clipped by 0 bases and J by 7 bases; unmatched bases: 1. There are 14 residues in the CDR3. The germline CDR1 and CDR2 sequences are SGHNT and YYREEE (reference sequence). CDR3 residues: CASSLGDRNSPLHF. As DNA, the CDR3 is TGTGCCAGCAGCTTGGGGGACAGAAATTCACCCCTCCACTTT.

This chain connects TRBV7-2 to TRBJ2-3; 7 bases map to TRBD1. CDR3 length: 14 residues. Looked up from germline, CDR1 is SGHTA and CDR2 is FQGNSA. Trimming at V came to 2 bases and at J to 8 bases, leaving 7 bases not matched to a gene. The CDR3 DNA sequence: TGTGCCAGCAGCTTAAGCCTACCAGGGGGTACGCAGTATTTT. It is translated as CASSLSLPGGTQYF.

CDR3 DNA sequence: TGTGCCAGCAGCTTACCAAACGACAGGGTGGGGGAGCAGTACTTC. This codes for CASSLPNDRVGEQYF. The chain carries TRBV11-2 and TRBJ2-7; 7 nucleotides match TRBD1. Trimming cost V 2 bases and J 7 bases; bases outside gene matches: 11. This CDR3 contains 15 residues. Germline loops: CDR1 SGHAT, CDR2 FQNNGV.

Of note for this clone: One junction end disagrees with the germline gene, perhaps due to a read error. The chain couples TRBV7-2 to TRBJ2-7, with TRBD2 matching 9 bases. The CDR3 spans 12 residues. Germline V CDR1 and CDR2: SGHTA, FQGNSA. The CDR3 DNA reads as TGTGCCAGCAGCGCCCAACTAGCGGGCCAACAGTTC. It is translated as CASSAQLAGQQF.

The chain has TRBV15 and TRBJ2-5; 7 bases line up with TRBD2. The CDR3 contains 14 residues. Germline V gene sequence: CDR1 LNHNV, CDR2 YYDKDF (reference sequence). Trimming cost V 8 bases and J 3 bases; bases outside gene matches: 9. This CDR3 is CATLKSGGEETQYF. The CDR3 nucleotides are TGTGCCACCCTAAAGAGTGGGGGGGAAGAGACCCAGTACTTC.

The CDR3 is CASSRSGELFF. The CDR3 DNA sequence: TGTGCCAGCAGTCGGTCGGGGGAGCTGTTTTTT. The chain carries TRBV28 and TRBJ2-2; D remains ambiguous. Trimming took 5 bases from V and 8 from J, leaving 6 bases between them. The CDR3 consists of 11 residues. Germline V gene lookup returns CDR1 MDHEN and CDR2 SYDVKM.

The chain has TRBV6-1 and TRBJ1-2; 8 positions agree with TRBD1. The V gene's germline CDR1 is MNHNS and CDR2 SASEGT. The V gene end was trimmed by 0 bases and the J gene end by 13 bases; junction bases not matched to a gene: 7. This CDR3 spans 13 amino acids. The CDR3 sequence is CASSEALRTGTTF. CDR3 bases: TGTGCCAGCAGTGAAGCGCTTCGGACAGGGACCACCTTC.

The chain employs TRBV19 and TRBJ2-3; 7 nucleotides agree with TRBD1. The V and J ends lost 4 bases and 4 bases, in that order; junction bases with no gene match: 5. Germline values: CDR1 LNHDA, CDR2 SQIVND (reference sequence). This CDR3 contains 14 residues. The CDR3 loop reads CASSSWDRPDTQYF. CDR3 in DNA: TGTGCCAGTAGTAGCTGGGACAGACCAGATACGCAGTATTTT.

V is TRBV28 and J is TRBJ1-4; D gene unclear. Trimming left V 7 bases short and J 0 bases short, with 9 bases between. The CDR3 has 14 amino acids. Germline loops: CDR1 MDHEN, CDR2 SYDVKM. The CDR3 region is CASKLGTTNEKLFF. In DNA form, the CDR3 reads TGTGCCAGCAAGTTGGGCACAACTAATGAAAAACTGTTTTTT.

The J gene is TRBJ1-5, the V gene TRBV6-5; D gene ambiguous. Germline V gene lookup returns CDR1 MNHEY and CDR2 SVGAGI. Deletions cut 0 bases from V and 5 bases from J, with 5 bases between. The CDR3 sequence is 13 residues long. CDR3: CASSYSRDQPQHF. CDR3 coding DNA: TGTGCCAGCAGTTACTCGAGGGATCAGCCCCAGCATTTT.

This clone has only one observation. The rearrangement joins TRBV6-5 to TRBJ1-2; D perhaps matches TRBD1 (6 bases). The CDR3 is 15 amino acids. The V and J ends lost 2 bases and 4 bases respectively, with 14 bases between them. The V gene's germline CDR1 is MNHEY and CDR2 SVGAGI. DNA of the CDR3: TGTGCCAGCAGTTACGAGGGGGATCTTGGCTATGGCTACACCTTC. Translating it yields CASSYEGDLGYGYTF.

The chain links TRBV18 to TRBJ2-1; 7 nucleotides line up with TRBD2. Germline V gene data show CDR1 as KGHSH and CDR2 as LQKENI. V lost 6 bases, J lost 3 bases, and 11 bases stayed unmatched. This CDR3 region has 16 residues. This CDR3 reads CASSDQSGINYNEQFF. The CDR3 DNA follows: TGTGCCAGCTCCGACCAAAGCGGGATTAACTACAATGAGCAGTTCTTC.